A selection of T cell receptor beta chains follows, all from one sample in a study of blood T cell repertoires in COVID-19. Clones were sequenced by immunoSEQ multiplex PCR, and TCRdb holds only the in-frame ones, with some missing. The sample lists nearly 350,000 clones, roughly nine tenths occurring once. The sample taken for sequencing was PBMCs or T cells enriched from blood (not recorded which). Receptors were obtained from a woman aged 25 to 39 who had recovered from COVID-19. The CDR3 runs from the conserved cysteine through the conserved F or W. The D gene is left open where the match is weak. Only part of the rows carry a size: once, few, many, or a class if the clone is expanded.

J gene | clone size | CDR3 length | V gene | D gene | CDR3 DNA | CDR3 protein
TRBJ1-1 | - | 15 | TRBV5-6 | TRBD1 | TGTGCCAGCAGCGCCAGGGGGTTCTCGAACACTGAAGCTTTCTTT | CASSARGFSNTEAFF
TRBJ1-1 | - | 16 | TRBV27 | TRBD1 | TGTGCCAGCAGTTTCTTGACAGGGGGCGTGAACACTGAAGCTTTCTTT | CASSFLTGGVNTEAFF
TRBJ1-6 | - | 18 | TRBV24-1 | - | TGTGCCACCAGTGATTTGCGGGGGGTGTCGGGGGCCCGATCACCCCTCCACTTT | CATSDLRGVSGARSPLHF
TRBJ2-7 | once | 14 | TRBV6-5 | - | TGTGCCAGCAGAACCAAGGGTCGGGAGTACGAGCAGTACTTC | CASRTKGREYEQYF
TRBJ1-5 | - | 14 | TRBV2 | - | TGTGCCAGCAGTGTCTTGGCGGGGAGGCAGCCCCAGCATTTT | CASSVLAGRQPQHF
TRBJ1-5 | - | 16 | TRBV19 | - | TGTGCCAGTAGTATATGGCAGGGGAGAGGCAATCAGCCCCAGCATTTT | CASSIWQGRGNQPQHF
TRBJ1-6 | - | 14 | TRBV11-2 | TRBD1 | TGTGCCAGCAGCCATACGGACAGGGGGACCTCCCTCCACTTT | CASSHTDRGTSLHF
TRBJ1-1 | - | 13 | TRBV2 | - | TGTGCCAGCAGGGGACTGGGGAACACTGAAGCTTTCTTT | CASRGLGNTEAFF
TRBJ1-6 | - | 12 | TRBV12-3/TRBV12-4 | TRBD1 | TGTGCCAGCAGTCGACAGGGATCACCCCTCCACTTT | CASSRQGSPLHF
TRBJ1-5 | - | 14 | TRBV30 | - | TGTGCCTGGAGTGTGGGAGGGGGCAATCAGCCCCAGCATTTT | CAWSVGGGNQPQHF
TRBJ2-5 | - | 14 | TRBV5-1 | - | TGCGCCAGCAGCTTACCAGGGGCGCAAGAGACCCAGTACTTC | CASSLPGAQETQYF
TRBJ1-2 | few | 14 | TRBV18 | - | TGTGCCAGCTCACCACCGAGTCGGGGGGCTGGCTACACCTTC | CASSPPSRGAGYTF
TRBJ1-5 | - | 17 | TRBV3-1/TRBV3-2 | TRBD1 | TGTGCCAGCAGCCAGACTCTTGGAGGGGGCTATGCTCAGCCCCAGCATTTT | CASSQTLGGGYAQPQHF
TRBJ2-3 | - | 13 | TRBV5-1 | - | TGCGCCAGCAGTCCGAGACAGACAGATACGCAGTATTTT | CASSPRQTDTQYF
TRBJ2-3 | once | 14 | TRBV29-1 | - | TGCAGCGTTGAGACCGGGGGTGGCACAGATACGCAGTATTTT | CSVETGGGTDTQYF
TRBJ1-1 | - | 13 | TRBV12-3/TRBV12-4 | TRBD1 | TGTGCCAGCAGTCGGGACAGGGACACTGAAGCTTTCTTT | CASSRDRDTEAFF
TRBJ2-7 | - | 15 | TRBV21-1 | - | TGTGCCAGCAGCAAGGCCCGAGGGCCCCTGTACGAGCAGTACTTC | CASSKARGPLYEQYF
TRBJ1-5 | - | 14 | TRBV20-1 | - | TGCAGTGCTAGTGCGACAGTCGATAGTCAGCCCCAGCATTTT | CSASATVDSQPQHF
TRBJ1-4 | - | 16 | TRBV7-2 | - | TGTGCCAGCAGCTTCGGGGAGACACAAACTAATGAAAAACTGTTTTTT | CASSFGETQTNEKLFF
TRBJ2-7 | - | 12 | TRBV29-1 | TRBD1 | TGCAGCGTTGAGGGCAGGGGGAACGAGCAGTACTTC | CSVEGRGNEQYF
TRBJ2-2 | - | 12 | TRBV30 | - | TGTGCCTGGAGTCCTCTGACCGGGGAGCTGTTTTTT | CAWSPLTGELFF
TRBJ1-2 | - | 13 | TRBV19 | - | TGTGCCAGTATTGGGGACACCCACTATGGCTACACCTTT | CASIGDTHYGYTF
TRBJ2-7 | - | 14 | TRBV2 | TRBD1 | TGTGCCAGCAGTGCTCGACAGGGATCCTACGAGCAGTACTTC | CASSARQGSYEQYF
TRBJ1-2 | - | 14 | TRBV19 | - | TGTGCCAGTAGTTTCGGACGGCGGGAATATGGCTACACCTTC | CASSFGRREYGYTF
TRBJ2-7 | - | 17 | TRBV3-1/TRBV3-2 | TRBD2 | TGTGCCAGCAGCCAAGTGGTTGTCGGGGGGACCTACTACGAGCAGTACTTC | CASSQVVVGGTYYEQYF
TRBJ1-2 | few | 13 | TRBV6-5 | - | TGTGCCAGCAGTATCGCGGATTATGGTGGCTACACCTTC | CASSIADYGGYTF
TRBJ1-1 | - | 13 | TRBV29-1 | - | TGCAGCGTCCACACACCAACAGTGACTGAAGCTTTCTTT | CSVHTPTVTEAFF
TRBJ2-7 | - | 13 | TRBV28 | TRBD1 | TGTGCCAGCAGCCCCGGACAGGGGGACGAGCAGTACTTC | CASSPGQGDEQYF
TRBJ2-1 | - | 20 | TRBV5-1 | TRBD2 | TGCGCCAGCAGCTCGCTGGGCGGGGGGGCCGGGATTAGCTCCTACAATGAGCAGTTCTTC | CASSSLGGGAGISSYNEQFF
TRBJ2-1 | - | 14 | TRBV30 | TRBD2 | TGTGCCTGGAGTGAAGGCCTAGCGGCCAATGAGCAGTTCTTC | CAWSEGLAANEQFF
TRBJ2-3 | - | 15 | TRBV3-1/TRBV3-2 | TRBD2 | TGTGCCAGCAGCCCGGGACTAGCATCAACAGATACGCAGTATTTT | CASSPGLASTDTQYF
TRBJ2-4 | - | 15 | TRBV29-1 | - | TGCAGCGTTGAATCGTGGGCAGAAGCCAAAAACATTCAGTACTTC | CSVESWAEAKNIQYF
TRBJ2-3 | - | 16 | TRBV6-5 | - | TGTGCCAGCAGTTACTCGTGGGGCCTGAGCACAGATACGCAGTATTTT | CASSYSWGLSTDTQYF
TRBJ2-7 | - | 15 | TRBV5-4 | TRBD1 | TGTGCCAGCACCAGGGACAGGGGGACTAGTGGCGAGCAGTACTTC | CASTRDRGTSGEQYF
TRBJ2-1 | - | 14 | TRBV11-2 | - | TGTGCCAGCAGCCGCTCTAGCGTCAACAATGAGCAGTTCTTC | CASSRSSVNNEQFF
TRBJ1-2 | - | 14 | TRBV6-2/TRBV6-3 | - | TGTGCCAGCAGTTACCCGGCGGAGTACTATGGCTACACCTTC | CASSYPAEYYGYTF
TRBJ2-1 | - | 18 | TRBV21-1 | - | TGTGCCAGCAACGGACTAGCGGGGGGCCTTCGCTCCTACAATGAGCAGTTCTTC | CASNGLAGGLRSYNEQFF
TRBJ2-7 | - | 15 | TRBV5-5 | - | TGTGCCAGCAGCTTGGTAGCGAACCCACTACGCGAGCAGTACTTC | CASSLVANPLREQYF
TRBJ2-5 | - | 14 | TRBV28 | - | TGTGCCAGCAGTTTATCACCTACCCCAAGAGAATGGTACTTC | CASSLSPTPREWYF
TRBJ2-5 | - | 15 | TRBV2 | - | TGTGCCAGCAGTGAATCCGTTATCCGCCAAGAGACCCAGTACTTC | CASSESVIRQETQYF
TRBJ2-5 | - | 14 | TRBV10-3 | - | TGTGCCATCAGTGAGTCTCGACAGCAAGAGACCCAGTACTTC | CAISESRQQETQYF